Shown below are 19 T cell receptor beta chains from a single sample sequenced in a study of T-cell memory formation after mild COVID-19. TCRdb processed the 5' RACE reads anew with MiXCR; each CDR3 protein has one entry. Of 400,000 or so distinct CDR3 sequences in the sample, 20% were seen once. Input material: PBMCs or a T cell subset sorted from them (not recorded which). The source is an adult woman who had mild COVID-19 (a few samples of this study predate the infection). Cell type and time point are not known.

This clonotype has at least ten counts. In DNA form, the CDR3 reads TGTGCCAGCAGCCAAGAGGCGGGGACAGGGTTAAATTCACCCCTCCACTTT. Its protein is CASSQEAGTGLNSPLHF. The chain has TRBV4-2 and TRBJ1-6, with 9 bases aligning to TRBD1. Germline assignment: CDR1 LGHNA and CDR2 YNFKEQ. The CDR3 spans 17 residues. V shed 0 bases, J shed 7 bases, and the junction held 7 bases outside the gene matches.

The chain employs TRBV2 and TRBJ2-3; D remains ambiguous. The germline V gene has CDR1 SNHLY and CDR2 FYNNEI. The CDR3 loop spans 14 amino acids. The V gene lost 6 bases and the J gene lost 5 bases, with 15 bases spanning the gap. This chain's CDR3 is CASRKADPRDTQYF. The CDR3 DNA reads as TGTGCCAGCAGGAAGGCAGACCCGCGAGATACGCAGTATTTT.

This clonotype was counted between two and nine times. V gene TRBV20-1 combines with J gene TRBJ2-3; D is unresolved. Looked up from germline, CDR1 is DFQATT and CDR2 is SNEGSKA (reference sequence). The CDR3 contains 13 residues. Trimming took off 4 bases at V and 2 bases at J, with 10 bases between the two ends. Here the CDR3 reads CSAILGNTDTQYF. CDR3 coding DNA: TGCAGTGCTATACTGGGGAACACAGATACGCAGTATTTT.

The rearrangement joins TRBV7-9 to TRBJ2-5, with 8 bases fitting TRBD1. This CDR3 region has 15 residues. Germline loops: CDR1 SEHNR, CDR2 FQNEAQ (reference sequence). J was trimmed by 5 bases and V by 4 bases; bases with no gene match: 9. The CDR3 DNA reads TGTGCCAGCAGCTCCTTGGACAGGGCGTACGAGACCCAGTACTTC. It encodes CASSSLDRAYETQYF.

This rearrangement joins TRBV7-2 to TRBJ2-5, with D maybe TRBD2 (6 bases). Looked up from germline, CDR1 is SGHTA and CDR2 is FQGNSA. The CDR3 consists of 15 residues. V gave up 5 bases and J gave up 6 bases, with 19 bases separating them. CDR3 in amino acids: CASSLRGVGSQTQYF. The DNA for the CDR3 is TGTGCCAGCAGCCTTCGCGGGGTGGGGTCGCAGACCCAGTACTTC.

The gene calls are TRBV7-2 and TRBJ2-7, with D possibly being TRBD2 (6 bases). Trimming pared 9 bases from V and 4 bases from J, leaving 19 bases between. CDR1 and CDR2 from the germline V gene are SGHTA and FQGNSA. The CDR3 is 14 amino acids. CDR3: CASRPPGGNYEQYF. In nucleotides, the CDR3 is TGTGCCAGTAGGCCCCCGGGCGGGAATTACGAGCAGTACTTC.

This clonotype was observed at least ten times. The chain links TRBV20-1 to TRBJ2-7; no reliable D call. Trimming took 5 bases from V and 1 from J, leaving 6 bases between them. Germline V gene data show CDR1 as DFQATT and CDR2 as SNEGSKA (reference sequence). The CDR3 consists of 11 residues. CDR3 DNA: TGCAGTGCTGAAAGATCCTACGAGCAGTACTTC. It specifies CSAERSYEQYF.

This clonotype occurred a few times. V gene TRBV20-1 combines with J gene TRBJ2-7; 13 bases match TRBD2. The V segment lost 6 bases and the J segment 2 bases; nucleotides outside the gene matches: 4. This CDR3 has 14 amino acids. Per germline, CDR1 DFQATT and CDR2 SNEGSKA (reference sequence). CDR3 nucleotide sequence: TGCAGTGCCGGGGGGACTAGCGGGGCCTACGAGCAGTACTTC. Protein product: CSAGGTSGAYEQYF.

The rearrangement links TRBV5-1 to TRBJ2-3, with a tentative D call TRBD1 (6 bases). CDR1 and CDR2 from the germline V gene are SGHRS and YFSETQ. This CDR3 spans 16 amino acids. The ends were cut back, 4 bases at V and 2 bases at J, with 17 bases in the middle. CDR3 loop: CASSLGTLRTTDTQYF. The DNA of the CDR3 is TGCGCCAGCAGCCTCGGGACACTCAGGACCACAGATACGCAGTATTTT.

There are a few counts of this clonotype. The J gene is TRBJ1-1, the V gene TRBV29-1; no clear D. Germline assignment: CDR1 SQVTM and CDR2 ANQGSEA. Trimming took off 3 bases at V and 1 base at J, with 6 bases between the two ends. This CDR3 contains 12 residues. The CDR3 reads CSVDPGNTEAFF. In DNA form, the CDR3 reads TGCAGCGTTGACCCAGGGAACACTGAAGCTTTCTTT.

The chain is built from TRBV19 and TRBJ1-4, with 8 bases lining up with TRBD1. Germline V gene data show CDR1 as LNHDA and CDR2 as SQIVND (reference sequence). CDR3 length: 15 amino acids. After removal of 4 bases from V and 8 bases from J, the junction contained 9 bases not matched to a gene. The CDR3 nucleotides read TGTGCCAGTAGTACAGAAACAGGGGGAGCGGAAAAACTGTTTTTT. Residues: CASSTETGGAEKLFF.

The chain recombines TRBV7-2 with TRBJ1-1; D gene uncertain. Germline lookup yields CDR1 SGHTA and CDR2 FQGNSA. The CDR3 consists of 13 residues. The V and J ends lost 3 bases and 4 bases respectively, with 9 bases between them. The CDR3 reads CASSLVMATEAFF. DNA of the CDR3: TGTGCCAGCAGCTTGGTTATGGCCACTGAAGCTTTCTTT.

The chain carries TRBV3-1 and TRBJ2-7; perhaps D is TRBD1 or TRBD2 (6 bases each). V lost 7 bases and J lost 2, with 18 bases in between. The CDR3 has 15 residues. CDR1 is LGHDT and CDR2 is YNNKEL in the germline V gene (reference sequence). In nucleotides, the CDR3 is TGTGCCAGCACCCCCAAACGGGGGCCCACCTACGAGCAGTACTTC. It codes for CASTPKRGPTYEQYF.

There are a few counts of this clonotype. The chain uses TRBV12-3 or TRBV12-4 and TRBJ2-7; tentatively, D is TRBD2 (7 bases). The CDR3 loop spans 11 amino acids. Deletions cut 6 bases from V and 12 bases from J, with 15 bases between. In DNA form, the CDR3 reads TGTGCCAGCAGCCTAGGGGGGGATCGGTACTTC. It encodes CASSLGGDRYF.

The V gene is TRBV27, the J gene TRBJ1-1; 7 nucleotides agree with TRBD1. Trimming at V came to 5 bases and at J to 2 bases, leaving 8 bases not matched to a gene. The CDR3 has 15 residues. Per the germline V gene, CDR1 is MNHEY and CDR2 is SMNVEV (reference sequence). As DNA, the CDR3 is TGTGCCAGCAGTCTCTCAACAGGGGCCAACACTGAAGCTTTCTTT. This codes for CASSLSTGANTEAFF.

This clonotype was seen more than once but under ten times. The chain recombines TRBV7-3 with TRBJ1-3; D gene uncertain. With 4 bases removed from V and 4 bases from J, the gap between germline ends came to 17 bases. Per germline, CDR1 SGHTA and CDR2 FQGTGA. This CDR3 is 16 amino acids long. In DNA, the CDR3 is TGTGCCAGCAGCTCCGGCCCACCTTCAGTGGGAAACACCATATATTTT. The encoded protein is CASSSGPPSVGNTIYF.

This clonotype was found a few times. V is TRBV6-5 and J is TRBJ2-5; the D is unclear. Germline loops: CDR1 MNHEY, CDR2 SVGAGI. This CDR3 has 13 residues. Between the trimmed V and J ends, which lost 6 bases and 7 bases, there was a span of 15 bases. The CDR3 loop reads CASSPGLTGTQYF. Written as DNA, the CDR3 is TGTGCCAGCAGCCCGGGTCTAACGGGGACCCAGTACTTC.

The CDR3: CASSYHSAGANVLTF. In nucleotides, the CDR3 is TGTGCCAGCAGTTACCACAGTGCTGGGGCCAACGTCCTGACTTTC. The chain links TRBV12-3 or TRBV12-4 to TRBJ2-6, with no clear D. The germline V and J ends were trimmed by 4 bases and 2 bases, with 9 bases remaining between them. This CDR3 has 15 amino acids.

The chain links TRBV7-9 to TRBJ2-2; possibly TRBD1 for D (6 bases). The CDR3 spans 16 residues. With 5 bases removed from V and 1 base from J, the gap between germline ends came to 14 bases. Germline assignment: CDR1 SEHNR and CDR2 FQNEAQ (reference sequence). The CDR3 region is CASSPTGQKNTGELFF. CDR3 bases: TGTGCCAGCAGCCCAACGGGACAAAAGAACACCGGGGAGCTGTTTTTT.